Detailed here is one T cell receptor (beta chain). Its antigen is currently unknown. These data come from a study of T cell responses to AZD1222 COVID-19 vaccine. Looked up from germline, CDR1 is LGHNA and CDR2 is YNFKEQ. This CDR3 contains 14 residues. Trimming took 5 bases from V and 5 from J; bases not matched to a gene: 8. Sequenced by immunoSEQ multiplex PCR; TCRdb stores in-frame clones only, minus some. Of approximately 100,000 clones listed, 80% to 90% are singletons. Study results and caveats: Spike-specific TCR repertoires showed rising breadth and depth after two AZD1222 doses. Repertoires were sampled only after the peak T cell response. White British ancestry dominated among donors, who included more females, and clonal diversity was possibly underestimated.

V usage is TRBV4-2 and J usage is TRBJ2-5; 7 bases align to TRBD1. This clonotype was obtained from an adult in good health. This specimen consisted of peripheral blood, obtained on day 0 of AZD1222 vaccination. As DNA, the CDR3 is TGTGCCAGCAGCACCCAACAGGGGTATGAGACCCAGTACTTC. This codes for CASSTQQGYETQYF.